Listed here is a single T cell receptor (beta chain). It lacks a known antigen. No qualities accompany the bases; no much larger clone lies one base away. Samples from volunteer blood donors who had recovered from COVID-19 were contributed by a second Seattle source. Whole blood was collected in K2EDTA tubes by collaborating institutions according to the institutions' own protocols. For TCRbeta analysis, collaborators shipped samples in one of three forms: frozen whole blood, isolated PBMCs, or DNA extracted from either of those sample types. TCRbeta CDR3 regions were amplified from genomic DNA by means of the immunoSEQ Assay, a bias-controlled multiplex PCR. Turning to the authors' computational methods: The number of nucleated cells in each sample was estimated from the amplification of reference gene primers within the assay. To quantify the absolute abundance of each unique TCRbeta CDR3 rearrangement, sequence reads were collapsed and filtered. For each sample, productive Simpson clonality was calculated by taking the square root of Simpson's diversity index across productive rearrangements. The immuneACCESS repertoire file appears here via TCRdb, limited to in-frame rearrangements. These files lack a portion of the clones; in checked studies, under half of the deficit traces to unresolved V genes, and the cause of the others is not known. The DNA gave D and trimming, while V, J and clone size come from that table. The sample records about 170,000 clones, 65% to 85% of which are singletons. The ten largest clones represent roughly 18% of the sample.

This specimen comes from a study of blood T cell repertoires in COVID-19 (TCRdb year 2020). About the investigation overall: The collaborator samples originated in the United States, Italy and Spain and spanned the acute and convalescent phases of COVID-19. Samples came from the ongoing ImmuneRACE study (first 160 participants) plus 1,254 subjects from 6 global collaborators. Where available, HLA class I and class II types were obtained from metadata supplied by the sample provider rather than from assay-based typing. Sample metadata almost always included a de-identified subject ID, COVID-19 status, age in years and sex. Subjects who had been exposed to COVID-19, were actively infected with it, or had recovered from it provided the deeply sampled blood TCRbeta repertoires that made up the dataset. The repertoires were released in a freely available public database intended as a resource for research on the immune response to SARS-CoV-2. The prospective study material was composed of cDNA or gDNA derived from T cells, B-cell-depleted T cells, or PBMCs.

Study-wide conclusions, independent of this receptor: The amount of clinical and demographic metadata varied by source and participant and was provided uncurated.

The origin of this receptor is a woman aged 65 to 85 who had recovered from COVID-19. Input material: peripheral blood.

The CDR3 reads as follows: CASSPTGRGETQYF. The bases are TGTGCCAGCAGCCCCACGGGGCGGGGGGAGACCCAGTACTTC. The rearrangement joined TRBV11-3 to TRBJ2-5, and 7 bases in between align with TRBD2. Reading from cysteine to phenylalanine, the CDR3 counts 14 amino acids. The sequence is cut down to CDR3 DNA, 42 bases in frame from base 1. Via the germline V gene, CDR1 is SGHNT and CDR2 YENEEA. Germline trimming: 5 bases from V, 5 bases from J; junction bases outside gene matches: 8.